These 6 T cell receptor beta chains originate from one sample sequenced in a study of blood T cell repertoires in COVID-19. Here immunoSEQ multiplex PCR was the method, and the copy in TCRdb shows in-frame clones only, minus some. The sample records 250,000 or so clones, over 70% being singletons. The source material was peripheral blood. The origin of the receptors is a woman between 40 and 55 years old who had recovered from COVID-19.

V usage is TRBV7-6 and J usage is TRBJ1-1; D not certain. The germline gives CDR1 SGHVS, CDR2 FNYEAQ. The V end lost 1 base, the J end lost 1 base, and 7 bases lay between the germline ends. The CDR3 covers 14 residues. The CDR3 DNA follows: TGTGCCAGCAGCTTAGTCGGGGAGAACACTGAAGCTTTCTTT. This encodes CASSLVGENTEAFF. The full variable domain, in which reference TRBV7-6 and TRBJ1-1 provide the parts outside the CDR3, is GAGVSQSPRYKVTKRGQDVALRCDPISGHVSLYWYRQALGQGPEFLTYFNYEAQQDKSGLPNDRFSAERPEGSISTLTIQRTEQRDSAMYRCASSLVGENTEAFFGQGTRLTVV.

V is TRBV6-5 and J is TRBJ1-1, with 7 positions matching TRBD1. This CDR3 is built from 14 residues. The V gene's germline CDR1 is MNHEY and CDR2 SVGAGI. Trimming took 6 bases from V and 1 from J; bases not matched to a gene: 5. The CDR3 nucleotides are TGTGCCAGCAGCTCGGGACAGACGAACACTGAAGCTTTCTTT. This translates into CASSSGQTNTEAFF.

This chain joins TRBV18 and TRBJ2-1, with 7 bases identical to TRBD2. V lost 5 bases to trimming and J lost 4 bases; unmatched junction nucleotides: 8. The CDR3 length is 15 residues. Germline assignment: CDR1 KGHSH and CDR2 LQKENI. CDR3: CASSSQAGFYNEQFF. CDR3 coding DNA: TGTGCCAGCTCATCGCAAGCGGGGTTTTACAATGAGCAGTTCTTC. Full variable domain (outside the CDR3, taken from reference TRBV18 and TRBJ2-1): NAGVMQNPRHLVRRRGQEARLRCSPMKGHSHVYWYRQLPEEGLKFMVYLQKENIIDESGMPKERFSAEFPKEGPSILRIQQVVRGDSAAYFCASSSQAGFYNEQFFGPGTRLTVL.

CDR3 amino acids: CASRQGRGDEKLFF. CDR3 bases: TGTGCCAGCAGACAGGGCAGAGGGGATGAAAAACTGTTTTTT. This chain connects TRBV6-5 to TRBJ1-4, with D tentatively TRBD1 (6 bases). In germline, CDR1 is MNHEY, CDR2 SVGAGI. Trimming removed 6 bases from V and 6 bases from J, with 14 bases in between. CDR3 length equals 14 residues.

CDR3: CASSLQGAKYEQYF. The DNA for the CDR3 is TGTGCCAGCAGCTTACAGGGGGCGAAGTACGAGCAGTACTTC. The chain has TRBV11-2 and TRBJ2-7, with TRBD1 matching over 8 bases. V dropped 2 bases and J dropped 4; count of bases not matched to a gene: 4. This CDR3 contains 14 residues. Germline V gives CDR1 SGHAT, CDR2 FQNNGV.

This chain links TRBV29-1 with TRBJ2-1, with D maybe TRBD1 (5 bases). V gave up 6 bases and J gave up 2 bases, with 11 bases separating them. Germline V gene lookup returns CDR1 SQVTM and CDR2 ANQGSEA. This CDR3 contains 13 residues. CDR3 sequence: CSVAATAYNEQFF. As DNA, the CDR3 is TGCAGCGTCGCCGCGACAGCCTACAATGAGCAGTTCTTC.